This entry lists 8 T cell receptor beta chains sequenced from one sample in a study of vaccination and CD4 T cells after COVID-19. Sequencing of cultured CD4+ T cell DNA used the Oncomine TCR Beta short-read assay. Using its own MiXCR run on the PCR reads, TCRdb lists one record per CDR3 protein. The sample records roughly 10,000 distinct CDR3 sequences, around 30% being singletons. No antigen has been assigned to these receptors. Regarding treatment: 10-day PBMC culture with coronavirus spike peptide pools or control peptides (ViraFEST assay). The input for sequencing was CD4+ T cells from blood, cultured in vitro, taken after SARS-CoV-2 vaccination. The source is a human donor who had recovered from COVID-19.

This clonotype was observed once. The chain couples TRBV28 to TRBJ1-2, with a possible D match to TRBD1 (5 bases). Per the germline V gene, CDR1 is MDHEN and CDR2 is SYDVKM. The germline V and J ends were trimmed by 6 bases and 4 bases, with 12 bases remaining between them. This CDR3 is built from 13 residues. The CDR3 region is CASRLEGPYGYTF. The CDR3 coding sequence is TGTGCCAGCAGGTTGGAGGGACCCTATGGCTACACCTTC.

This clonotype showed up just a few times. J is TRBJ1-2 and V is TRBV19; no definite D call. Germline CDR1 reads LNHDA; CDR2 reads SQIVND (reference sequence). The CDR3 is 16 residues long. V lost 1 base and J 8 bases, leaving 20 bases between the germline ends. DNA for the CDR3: TGTGCCAGTAGTATAGTCGGCGAAGGGAAGGCAAAAGGCTACACCTTC. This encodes CASSIVGEGKAKGYTF.

CDR3 amino acids: CASSFYRLAGANEQFF. The CDR3 nucleotides are TGTGCCAGCAGTTTTTACCGACTAGCGGGAGCCAATGAGCAGTTCTTC. The rearrangement joins TRBV6-5 to TRBJ2-1; TRBD2 matches at 12 bases. The CDR3 extends over 16 amino acids. CDR1 and CDR2 from the germline V gene are MNHEY and SVGAGI. The junction had 7 bases not matched to a gene; V was cut back by 4 bases and J by 6 bases.

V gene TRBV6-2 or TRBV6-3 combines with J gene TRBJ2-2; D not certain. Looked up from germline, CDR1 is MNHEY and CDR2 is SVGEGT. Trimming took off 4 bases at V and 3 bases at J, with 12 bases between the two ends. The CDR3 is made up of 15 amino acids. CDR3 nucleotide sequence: TGTGCCAGCAGTTCCCTCCCGGGTTACACCGGGGAGCTGTTTTTT. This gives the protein CASSSLPGYTGELFF.

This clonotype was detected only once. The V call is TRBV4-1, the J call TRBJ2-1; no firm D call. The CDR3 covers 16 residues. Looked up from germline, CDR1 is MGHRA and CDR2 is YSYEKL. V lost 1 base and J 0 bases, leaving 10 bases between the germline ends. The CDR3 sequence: CASSQVNMVSYNEQFF. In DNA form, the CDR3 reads TGCGCCAGCAGCCAAGTAAACATGGTCTCCTACAATGAGCAGTTCTTC.

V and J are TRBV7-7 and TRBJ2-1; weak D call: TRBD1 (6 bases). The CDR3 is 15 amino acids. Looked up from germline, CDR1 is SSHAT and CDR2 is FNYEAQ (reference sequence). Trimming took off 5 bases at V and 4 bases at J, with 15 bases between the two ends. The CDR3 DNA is TGTGCCAGCAGCCCAGTGCAGGGGTCTTACAATGAGCAGTTCTTC. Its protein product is CASSPVQGSYNEQFF.

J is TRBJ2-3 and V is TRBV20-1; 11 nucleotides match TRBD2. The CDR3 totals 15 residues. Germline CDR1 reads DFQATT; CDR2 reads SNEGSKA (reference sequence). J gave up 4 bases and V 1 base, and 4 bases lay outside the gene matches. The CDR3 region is CSARGDSGRADTQYF. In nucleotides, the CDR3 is TGCAGTGCTAGAGGGGATAGCGGGAGGGCAGATACGCAGTATTTT.

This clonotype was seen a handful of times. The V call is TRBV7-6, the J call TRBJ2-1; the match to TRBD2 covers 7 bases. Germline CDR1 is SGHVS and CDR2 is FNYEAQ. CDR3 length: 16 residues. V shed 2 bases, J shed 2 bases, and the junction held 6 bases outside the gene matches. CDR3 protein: CASSLFSGRTYNEQFF. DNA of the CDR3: TGTGCCAGCAGCTTATTTAGCGGGCGTACCTACAATGAGCAGTTCTTC.